The entry below describes one T cell receptor beta chain. Its antigen is not known. The record originates from a study of cytomegalovirus exposure and HLA in healthy donors. Study context: Among the 398 genotyped donors, 81% were placed in the Caucasian-associated ancestry cluster.

Primers included in the PCR were 60 Vbeta and 13 Jbeta primers. The protocol was immunoSEQ multiplex PCR, while the TCRdb copy is restricted to in-frame clones and leaves out a portion. The sample includes about 170,000 clones, over 75% seen only once; the top ten take over 2%. The CDR3 is 14 amino acids. Germline assignment: CDR1 SGHRS and CDR2 YFSETQ. Trimming took 0 bases from V and 2 from J, leaving 8 bases between them. The study, taken as a whole, reports: In a later analysis, an Asian-associated ancestry cluster reportedly showed fewer N-insertions than the approximately 660-donor mean. There were a few CMV-associated chains whose specificity for CMV antigens was confirmed in vitro.

The clonotype originates from a male donor in good health and CMV-seronegative. Specimen: PBMCs. V and J are TRBV5-1 and TRBJ2-5; D is possibly TRBD1 (6 bases). As DNA, the CDR3 is TGCGCCAGCAGCTTGGGCGGACAGCAAGAGACCCAGTACTTC. Its protein product is CASSLGGQQETQYF.